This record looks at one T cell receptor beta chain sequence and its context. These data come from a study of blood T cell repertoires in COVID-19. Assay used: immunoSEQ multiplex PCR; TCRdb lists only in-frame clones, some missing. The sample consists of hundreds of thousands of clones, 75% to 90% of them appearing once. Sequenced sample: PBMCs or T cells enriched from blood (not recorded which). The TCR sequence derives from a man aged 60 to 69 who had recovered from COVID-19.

The CDR3 sequence is CASSKTGSENSPLHF. DNA for the CDR3: TGCGCCAGCAGCAAGACAGGGAGTGAAAATTCACCCCTCCACTTT. V gene TRBV5-1 combines with J gene TRBJ1-6; 7 positions agree with TRBD1. Germline CDR1 and CDR2: SGHRS and YFSETQ. This CDR3 spans 15 amino acids. After removal of 4 bases from V and 7 bases from J, the junction contained 8 bases not matched to a gene.